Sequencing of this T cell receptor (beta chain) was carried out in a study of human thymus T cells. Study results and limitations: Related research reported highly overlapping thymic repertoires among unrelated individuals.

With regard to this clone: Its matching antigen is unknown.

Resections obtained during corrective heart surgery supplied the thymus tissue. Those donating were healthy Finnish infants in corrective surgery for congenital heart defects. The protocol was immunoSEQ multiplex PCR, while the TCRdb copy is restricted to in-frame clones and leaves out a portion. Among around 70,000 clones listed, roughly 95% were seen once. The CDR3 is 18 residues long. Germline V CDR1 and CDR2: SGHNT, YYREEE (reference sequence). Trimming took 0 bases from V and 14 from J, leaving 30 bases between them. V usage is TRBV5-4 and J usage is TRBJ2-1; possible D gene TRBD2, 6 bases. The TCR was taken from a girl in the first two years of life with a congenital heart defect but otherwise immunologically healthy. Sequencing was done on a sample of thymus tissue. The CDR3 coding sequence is TGTGCCAGCAGCTTGGGCTACTTCCCCCCCCAACTAGCACGGTTAGAGTTCTTC. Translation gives CASSLGYFPPQLARLEFF. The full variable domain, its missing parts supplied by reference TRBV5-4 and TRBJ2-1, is ETGVTQSPTHLIKTRGQQVTLRCSSQSGHNTVSWYQQALGQGPQFIFQYYREEENGRGNFPPRFSGLQFPNYSSELNVNALELDDSALYLCASSLGYFPPQLARLEFFGPGTRLTVL.